A selection of T cell receptor beta chains follows, all from one sample in a study of regulatory T cells in long-lasting Graves disease. From the multiplex PCR reads, TCRdb called clonotypes with MiXCR, one entry per CDR3 protein. Of 530,000 or so distinct CDR3 sequences listed, about 16% are singletons. The same specimen was also included in a second study, on T cells in Graves' hyperthyroidism and ophthalmopathy.

The source material was peripheral blood mononuclear cells (PBMCs), sampled at new diagnosis, from a patient treated with antithyroid drugs. These receptors were taken from a man between 18 and 29 years old with Graves disease. Both conserved end residues are part of each CDR3. The D gene is left open where the match is weak. Clone size appears in some rows only: once, few, many, or a class for an expanded clone.

abundance: few
d_gene: TRBD1
v_gene: TRBV6-1
j_gene: TRBJ2-7
CDR3nt: TGTGCCAGCAGTAAGACAGGGGCAATAAGCTACGAGCAGTACTTC
CDR3aa: CASSKTGAISYEQYF

abundance: NA
d_gene: NA
v_gene: TRBV7-9
j_gene: TRBJ1-3
CDR3nt: TGTGCCAGCAGCCCGAAGACGGGGCGCAGAAACACCATATATTTT
CDR3aa: CASSPKTGRRNTIYF

abundance: few
d_gene: NA
v_gene: TRBV10-2
j_gene: TRBJ2-7
CDR3nt: TGCGCCAGCAGCCCTAGCTTAGCGGCCCGCTCCTACGAGCAGTACTTC
CDR3aa: CASSPSLAARSYEQYF

abundance: once
d_gene: NA
v_gene: TRBV7-9
j_gene: TRBJ2-1
CDR3nt: TGTGCCAACCGAAGGGTAGCCGGGAAGGAGCCGTTCTTC
CDR3aa: CANRRVAGKEPFF

abundance: NA
d_gene: TRBD1
v_gene: TRBV13
j_gene: TRBJ1-2
CDR3nt: TGTGCCAGCAGCTTAGGCCTAAGACAGGGGGATGGCTACACCTTC
CDR3aa: CASSLGLRQGDGYTF

abundance: many
d_gene: NA
v_gene: TRBV20-1
j_gene: TRBJ2-7
CDR3nt: TGCAGTGCGCTCGGGCAGGTCTCCTACGAGCAGTACTTC
CDR3aa: CSALGQVSYEQYF

abundance: NA
d_gene: NA
v_gene: TRBV19
j_gene: TRBJ2-7
CDR3nt: TGTGCCAGTAGTATAGATTTAGTCCCTAGGAGCTCCTACGAGCAGTACTTC
CDR3aa: CASSIDLVPRSSYEQYF

abundance: many
d_gene: NA
v_gene: TRBV11-2
j_gene: TRBJ1-1
CDR3nt: TGTGCCAGCAGCTTACCCCGAACCCAACAGGACACTGAAGCTTTCTTT
CDR3aa: CASSLPRTQQDTEAFF

abundance: few
d_gene: NA
v_gene: TRBV30
j_gene: TRBJ2-7
CDR3nt: TGTGCCTGGACCGAGGAGCTCGGAGCTGAGCAGTACTTC
CDR3aa: CAWTEELGAEQYF

abundance: few
d_gene: NA
v_gene: TRBV19
j_gene: TRBJ2-2
CDR3nt: TGTGCCAGTAGTATTCCCCTCGGGGTGACTACCGGGGAGCTGTTTTTT
CDR3aa: CASSIPLGVTTGELFF

abundance: NA
d_gene: NA
v_gene: TRBV5-1
j_gene: TRBJ2-2
CDR3nt: TGCGCCAGCAGCTTGGGGCAGGGATCGAACACCGGGGAGCTGTTTTTT
CDR3aa: CASSLGQGSNTGELFF

abundance: NA
d_gene: NA
v_gene: TRBV30
j_gene: TRBJ1-3
CDR3nt: TGTGCCTGGAGTGCTGGGGATTCTGGAAACACCATATATTTT
CDR3aa: CAWSAGDSGNTIYF

abundance: few
d_gene: NA
v_gene: TRBV4-1
j_gene: TRBJ2-3
CDR3nt: TGCGCCAGCAGCCAATCGACCTGGAGGGATACGCAGTATTTT
CDR3aa: CASSQSTWRDTQYF

abundance: many
d_gene: TRBD1
v_gene: TRBV6-2/TRBV6-3
j_gene: TRBJ1-1
CDR3nt: TGTGCCAGCAGTTCCTTCTTACAGGGGGGGGACACTGAAGCTTTCTTT
CDR3aa: CASSSFLQGGDTEAFF

abundance: few
d_gene: TRBD1
v_gene: TRBV30
j_gene: TRBJ1-3
CDR3nt: TGTGCCTGGAGTGCCGGGACAGGGGGCACTGGAAACACCATATATTTT
CDR3aa: CAWSAGTGGTGNTIYF

abundance: few
d_gene: NA
v_gene: TRBV7-9
j_gene: TRBJ1-1
CDR3nt: TGTGCCAGCAGCTTAGCACTGCGAGAGAACACTGAAGCTTTCTTT
CDR3aa: CASSLALRENTEAFF

abundance: many
d_gene: TRBD1
v_gene: TRBV20-1
j_gene: TRBJ1-1
CDR3nt: TGCAGTGCCCCGGACAGGGGGCACACTGAAGCTTTCTTT
CDR3aa: CSAPDRGHTEAFF

abundance: NA
d_gene: NA
v_gene: TRBV12-3/TRBV12-4
j_gene: TRBJ1-4
CDR3nt: TGTGCCAGCAGTAGGGATGGGGGGGAAAAACTGTTTTTT
CDR3aa: CASSRDGGEKLFF

abundance: many
d_gene: NA
v_gene: TRBV27
j_gene: TRBJ2-1
CDR3nt: TGTGCCAGCAGTTCCTCGCGGTACAATGAGCAGTTCTTC
CDR3aa: CASSSSRYNEQFF

abundance: many
d_gene: TRBD1
v_gene: TRBV6-1
j_gene: TRBJ2-7
CDR3nt: TGTGCCAGCCTTCAGGGGGCCTCCGACGAGCAGTACTTC
CDR3aa: CASLQGASDEQYF

abundance: few
d_gene: TRBD2
v_gene: TRBV6-1
j_gene: TRBJ2-3
CDR3nt: TGTGCCGCACGGGGGGGGGGCACAGATACGCAGTATTTT
CDR3aa: CAARGGGTDTQYF

abundance: many
d_gene: NA
v_gene: TRBV6-1
j_gene: TRBJ2-2
CDR3nt: TGTGCCAGCATAGGACAGACGAACACCGGGGAGCTGTTTTTT
CDR3aa: CASIGQTNTGELFF

abundance: few
d_gene: TRBD1
v_gene: TRBV19
j_gene: TRBJ1-4
CDR3nt: TGTGCCAGTAGTACCCCCCACAGGGGTAATGAAAAACTGTTTTTT
CDR3aa: CASSTPHRGNEKLFF

abundance: NA
d_gene: NA
v_gene: TRBV11-2
j_gene: TRBJ2-7
CDR3nt: TGTGCCAGCACCCCAGCTTGGAGCTCCTACGAGCAGTACTTC
CDR3aa: CASTPAWSSYEQYF

abundance: NA
d_gene: NA
v_gene: TRBV7-2
j_gene: TRBJ1-5
CDR3nt: TGTGCCAGCAAGGGCACGACCTATAGCAATCAGCCCCAGCATTTT
CDR3aa: CASKGTTYSNQPQHF

abundance: NA
d_gene: NA
v_gene: TRBV20-1
j_gene: TRBJ2-7
CDR3nt: TGCAGTGCTCGTGCCACTAGCCGAGAATACGAGCAGTACTTC
CDR3aa: CSARATSREYEQYF

abundance: few
d_gene: NA
v_gene: TRBV4-1
j_gene: TRBJ2-1
CDR3nt: TGCGCCAGCAGCCCTAGTGATGAGCAGTTCTTC
CDR3aa: CASSPSDEQFF